This T cell receptor (beta chain) was retrieved from a study of blood T cell repertoires in COVID-19. About the study: Donors in the United States, Italy and Spain gave samples during acute or convalescent COVID-19.

Membership in each cohort depended on participant-reported clinical history. Germline values: CDR1 MNHEY, CDR2 SMNVEV (reference sequence). V lost 7 bases to trimming and J lost 4 bases; unmatched junction nucleotides: 6. This CDR3 has 13 amino acids. Original methodology: Amplified reference gene primers provided the basis for estimating nucleated cell counts. Sequencing was performed with immunoSEQ multiplex PCR; in TCRdb, only in-frame clones are kept and a portion is missing. The DNA was the basis for D and trimming; V, J and clone size are from that table. Of 330,000 or so clones listed, roughly 84% are singletons.

The sequencing sample was made of PBMCs or T cells enriched from blood (not recorded which). The clonotype was recovered from a woman aged 25-40 years who had recovered from COVID-19. The chain recombines TRBV27 with TRBJ1-1, with 7 bases that match TRBD1. CDR3 nucleotides: TGTGCCAGCAATCCGACAGGGAGCACTGAAGCTTTCTTT. Amino acid sequence: CASNPTGSTEAFF.